This T cell receptor beta chain was observed in a study of long-term antiretroviral therapy in people with HIV. Germline values: CDR1 MGHRA, CDR2 YSYEKL. Unmatched junction bases numbered 4, after V lost 2 bases and J lost 4 bases. This CDR3 region has 14 residues. With respect to this clone: The antigen is unknown.

Survey-level immunoSEQ v3.0 assays were run. Generated by immunoSEQ multiplex PCR, the TCRdb table keeps only in-frame clones and is missing some. The sample yields 30,000 or so clones, roughly 78% seen once. Overall study results and limits: Information pertaining to ART adherence, viral resistance or therapeutic modifications was not obtained. Spans of CDR3 length were tighter for HIV repertoires than for controls.

The rearrangement uses TRBV4-1 and TRBJ2-7; 8 nucleotides match TRBD2. Sequenced here: unsorted PBMCs, sampled 1.5 years before starting antiretroviral therapy. The sequence was collected from a man between 18 and 35 years old with HIV. The CDR3 spells CASSQPGGPYEQYF. CDR3 coding DNA: TGCGCCAGCAGCCAACCGGGAGGGCCTTACGAGCAGTACTTC.